The following is a TCR beta chain sequence with its context. These data belong to a study of blood T cell repertoires in COVID-19. Method: immunoSEQ multiplex PCR; TCRdb's copy keeps in-frame clones and lacks some. The data contain 350,000 to 450,000 clones, less than 85% of them singletons. Trimming took off 10 bases at V and 0 bases at J, with 9 bases between the two ends. This CDR3 is 13 amino acids long. Germline V gene data show CDR1 as MNHEY and CDR2 as SVGAGI. Sequencing was performed on peripheral blood. The sequence derives from a woman in her late teens or twenties with acute or convalescent COVID-19. The V call is TRBV6-5, the J call TRBJ2-2; D remains ambiguous. The CDR3 is CATVTPNTGELFF. The DNA for the CDR3 is TGTGCCACCGTGACTCCGAACACCGGGGAGCTGTTTTTT.